This TCR beta chain was captured by sequencing in a study of T cell changes during pregnancy in multiple sclerosis. Germline loops: CDR1 LNHDA, CDR2 SQIVND (reference sequence). V shed 6 bases and J shed 4 bases, with 12 bases lying between them. The CDR3 extends over 13 amino acids. TCRdb's copy holds only in-frame clones and misses some; the assay was immunoSEQ multiplex PCR. The sample comprises more than 30,000 clones, roughly 87% of which are singletons, and 9.7% rests with the top ten. Sequenced material: CD8+ T cells from peripheral blood mononuclear cells, taken in the first trimester of pregnancy. This TCR came from a female donor with multiple sclerosis, enrolled in a pregnancy study. This sequence joins TRBV19 and TRBJ1-2; D may be TRBD1 (5 bases). CDR3 residues: CASRDTGFYGYTF. The CDR3 DNA sequence: TGTGCCAGTAGAGACACAGGATTCTATGGCTACACCTTC.